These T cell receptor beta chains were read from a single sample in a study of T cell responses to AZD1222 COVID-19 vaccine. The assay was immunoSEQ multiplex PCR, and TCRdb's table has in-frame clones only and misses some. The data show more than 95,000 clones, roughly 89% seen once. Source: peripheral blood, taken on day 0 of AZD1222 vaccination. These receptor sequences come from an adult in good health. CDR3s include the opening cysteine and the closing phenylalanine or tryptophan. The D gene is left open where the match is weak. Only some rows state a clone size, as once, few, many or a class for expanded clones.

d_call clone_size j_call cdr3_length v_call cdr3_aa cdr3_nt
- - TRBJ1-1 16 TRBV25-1 CASSELSGRPNTEAFF TGTGCCAGCAGTGAATTGTCGGGCAGACCGAACACTGAAGCTTTCTTT
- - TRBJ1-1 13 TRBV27 CASSLSLVTEAFF TGTGCCAGCAGTTTGAGTTTGGTCACTGAAGCTTTCTTT
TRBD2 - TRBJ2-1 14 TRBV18 CASSPGGRALEQFF TGTGCCAGCTCACCTGGCGGGAGGGCCCTTGAGCAGTTCTTC
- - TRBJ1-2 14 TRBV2 CASRRQESNYGYTF TGTGCCAGCAGACGACAGGAATCAAACTATGGCTACACCTTC
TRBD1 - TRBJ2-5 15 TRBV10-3 CAISDQGALKETQYF TGTGCCATCAGTGATCAGGGGGCCCTAAAAGAGACCCAGTACTTC
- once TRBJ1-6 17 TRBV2 CASVRDGLSSYNSPLHF TGTGCCAGCGTCAGAGACGGCCTGAGCTCCTATAATTCACCCCTCCACTTT
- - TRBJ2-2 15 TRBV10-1 CASSERVPDTGELFF TGCGCCAGCAGTGAGAGGGTGCCGGACACCGGGGAGCTGTTTTTT
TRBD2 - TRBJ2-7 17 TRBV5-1 CASSLAGGLAGAGEQYF TGCGCCAGCAGCTTGGCCGGTGGACTAGCGGGCGCCGGGGAGCAGTACTTC
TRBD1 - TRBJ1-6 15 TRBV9 CASSVEGGHNSPLHF TGTGCCAGCAGCGTAGAAGGGGGCCATAATTCACCCCTCCACTTT
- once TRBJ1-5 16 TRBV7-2 CASSSGPVARTQPQHF TGTGCCAGCAGCTCCGGTCCTGTGGCCAGAACTCAGCCCCAGCATTTT
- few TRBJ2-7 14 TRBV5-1 CASSFTGSSSEQYF TGCGCCAGCAGCTTCACTGGGTCATCGAGCGAGCAGTACTTC
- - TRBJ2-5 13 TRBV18 CASSPNRGETQYF TGTGCCAGCTCACCGAATCGGGGGGAGACCCAGTACTTC
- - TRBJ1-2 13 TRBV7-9 CASSPVGAAGYTF TGTGCCAGCAGCCCAGTGGGGGCGGCTGGCTACACCTTC
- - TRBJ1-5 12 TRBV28 CASSLPTQPQHF TGTGCCAGCAGTTTACCGACCCAGCCCCAGCATTTT
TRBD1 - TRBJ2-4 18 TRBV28 CASSPSPRTGRAKNIQYF TGTGCCAGCAGTCCCTCCCCTCGGACAGGGAGGGCCAAAAACATTCAGTACTTC
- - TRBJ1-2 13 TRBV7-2 CASSLGQNYGYTF TGTGCCAGCAGCTTAGGACAGAACTATGGCTACACCTTC
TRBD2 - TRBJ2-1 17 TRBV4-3 CASSQDFSGGFYNEQFF TGCGCCAGCAGCCAAGATTTCTCGGGGGGGTTCTACAATGAGCAGTTCTTC
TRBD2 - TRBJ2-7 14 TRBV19 CASSIREGPYEQYF TGTGCCAGTAGTATCCGGGAGGGCCCTTACGAGCAGTACTTC
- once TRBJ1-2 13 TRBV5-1 CASSLGTEPPYTF TGCGCCAGCAGCTTGGGGACAGAACCCCCCTACACCTTC
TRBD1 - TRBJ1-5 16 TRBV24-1 CATSAEGQGASQPQHF TGTGCCACCAGTGCAGAGGGACAGGGGGCCAGTCAGCCCCAGCATTTT
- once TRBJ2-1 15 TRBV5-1 CASSLGLALFYEQFF TGCGCCAGCAGCTTGGGGTTAGCTTTGTTCTATGAGCAGTTCTTC
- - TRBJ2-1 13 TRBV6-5 CASSPDRYNEQFF TGTGCCAGCAGCCCCGACAGATACAATGAGCAGTTCTTC
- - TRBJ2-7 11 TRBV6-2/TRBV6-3 CASSLTYEQYF TGTGCCAGCAGTCTTACCTACGAGCAGTACTTC
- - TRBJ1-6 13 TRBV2 CASSERGFSPLHF TGTGCCAGCAGCGAAAGGGGCTTCTCACCCCTCCACTTT
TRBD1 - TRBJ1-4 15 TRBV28 CASSLLDRADEKLFF TGTGCCAGCAGTCTACTGGACAGGGCGGATGAAAAACTGTTTTTT
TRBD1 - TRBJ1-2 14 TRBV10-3 CAISVGQGAGGYTF TGTGCCATCAGTGTGGGGCAGGGGGCAGGTGGCTACACCTTC
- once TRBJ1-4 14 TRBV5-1 CASSLSDAGEKLFF TGCGCCAGCAGCCTCTCGGACGCAGGTGAAAAACTGTTTTTT